Below are 31 T cell receptor beta chains sequenced from a single sample in a study of CD8 T cells in ankylosing spondylitis. Study-wide points: For ankylosing spondylitis blood, a TCR beta motif of fewer than 10 highly homologous variants appeared characteristic.

The antigens these receptors bind are not known. TCRdb re-analysed the 5' RACE reads in MiXCR, keeping a single row per CDR3 protein. This sample has 130,000 or so distinct CDR3 sequences, with 17% found just once. The specimen sequenced was blood, either unsorted or a sorted T cell fraction (not recorded which). The source of these receptors is a male donor with ankylosing spondylitis.

The DNA for the CDR3 is TGTGCCAGCAGTGAAGCCGGGACCCCCGTAGCTTTCTTT. Translated, it gives CASSEAGTPVAFF. The chain couples TRBV2 to TRBJ1-1; D is possibly TRBD1 (5 bases). Trimming took 0 bases from V and 10 from J, leaving 12 bases between them. The germline V gene has CDR1 SNHLY and CDR2 FYNNEI. The CDR3 runs to 13 residues.

The chain employs TRBV2 and TRBJ2-7; TRBD2 is a possible D gene (6 bases). Germline CDR1 reads SNHLY; CDR2 reads FYNNEI. The CDR3 spans 16 residues. V lost 2 bases, J lost 5 bases, and 19 bases lay in between. The CDR3 DNA reads TGTGCCAGCAGTGAACGTTGGACGGGACTCGGGAACGAGCAGTACTTC. It codes for CASSERWTGLGNEQYF.

This clonotype was counted many times. The DNA of the CDR3 is TGCGCCAGCGGAGCCTACAATGAGCAGTTCTTC. Its protein is CASGAYNEQFF. The gene calls are TRBV5-1 and TRBJ2-1; D gene unclear. V lost 7 bases, J lost 2 bases, and 4 bases lay in between. The CDR3 is 11 residues long. CDR1 is SGHRS and CDR2 is YFSETQ in the germline V gene.

This clonotype was detected a few times. This sequence joins TRBV4-2 and TRBJ2-1; 13 nucleotides agree with TRBD2. Looked up from germline, CDR1 is LGHNA and CDR2 is YNFKEQ. After removal of 2 bases from V and 3 bases from J, the junction contained 13 bases not matched to a gene. This CDR3 region has 20 residues. CDR3 in amino acids: CASSQFPGTSGNEFYNEQFF. The CDR3 region has the DNA TGTGCCAGCAGCCAATTCCCAGGGACTAGCGGGAACGAATTCTACAATGAGCAGTTCTTC.

This clonotype appeared a few times. The chain couples TRBV28 to TRBJ2-3; 7 bases line up with TRBD2. Trimming at V came to 3 bases and at J to 2 bases, leaving 5 bases not matched to a gene. The CDR3 is 15 amino acids. Germline CDR1 reads MDHEN; CDR2 reads SYDVKM. CDR3 sequence reads: CASSFRAGDTDTQYF. CDR3 in DNA: TGTGCCAGCAGTTTCAGGGCGGGAGACACAGATACGCAGTATTTT.

This clonotype was seen only once. This rearrangement joins TRBV7-9 to TRBJ2-3; D possibly corresponds to TRBD2 (6 bases). The CDR3 is 15 residues long. From germline, CDR1 is SEHNR and CDR2 FQNEAQ (reference sequence). V gave up 5 bases and J gave up 0 bases, with 12 bases separating them. The CDR3 reads CASSHSGPSTDTQYF. CDR3 nucleotides: TGTGCCAGCAGCCATAGCGGACCTAGCACAGATACGCAGTATTTT.

The chain has TRBV27 and TRBJ1-2, with D possibly TRBD1 on 5 matching bases. The germline gives CDR1 MNHEY, CDR2 SMNVEV (reference sequence). The germline V and J ends were trimmed by 6 bases and 2 bases, with 13 bases remaining between them. The CDR3 covers 14 residues. Written as DNA, the CDR3 is TGTGCCAGCAGCACCGGTGGGGGAAACTATGGCTACACCTTC. Protein product: CASSTGGGNYGYTF.

This clonotype was seen more than once but under ten times. This CDR3 is CASSYLVGQGQETQYF. The DNA for the CDR3 is TGTGCCAGCAGTTACCTCGTGGGACAGGGTCAAGAGACCCAGTACTTC. This rearrangement joins TRBV28 to TRBJ2-5; 9 positions match TRBD1. V lost 4 bases and J lost 2; bases outside the gene matches: 8. Per germline, CDR1 MDHEN and CDR2 SYDVKM. CDR3 size: 16 residues.

This clonotype was counted at least ten times. The genes are TRBV3-1 and TRBJ2-1; D is possibly TRBD1 or TRBD2 (6 bases each). Trimming removed 3 bases at V and 9 bases at J, with 12 bases between. Germline-derived CDR1 and CDR2 are LGHDT and YNNKEL (reference sequence). CDR3 length: 13 residues. In DNA form, the CDR3 reads TGTGCCAGCAGCCAGGAAGGGGGGTCTGAGCAGTTCTTC. It is translated as CASSQEGGSEQFF.

This clonotype was detected ten times or more. The genes are TRBV5-1 and TRBJ2-7; 7 bases fit TRBD1. Germline V gene sequence: CDR1 SGHRS, CDR2 YFSETQ. The CDR3 contains 12 residues. With 4 bases clipped from V and 4 bases from J, the junction kept 2 bases outside the gene matches. CDR3 bases: TGCGCCAGCAGCCCGGACAGGTACGAGCAGTACTTC. This encodes CASSPDRYEQYF.

The chain carries TRBV11-1 and TRBJ2-7; 13 positions agree with TRBD2. V shed 2 bases and J 3 bases; nucleotides not matched to a gene: 13. CDR3 length: 19 amino acids. Germline V gene sequence: CDR1 SGHAT, CDR2 FQDESV (reference sequence). The chain's CDR3 is CASSLFGTSGIGAGYEQYF. The CDR3 region has the DNA TGTGCCAGCAGCTTATTCGGGACTAGCGGGATTGGCGCGGGCTACGAGCAGTACTTC.

The chain has TRBV27 and TRBJ2-3; 13 nucleotides align to TRBD2. J lost 4 bases, V lost 10 bases, and 8 bases had no gene match. The CDR3 runs 15 residues. The germline CDR1 and CDR2 sequences are MNHEY and SMNVEV (reference sequence). Here the CDR3 reads CATRTGLAGPDTQYF. Here the CDR3 DNA reads TGTGCCACTCGCACGGGACTAGCGGGACCAGATACGCAGTATTTT.

This clonotype was recorded at least ten times. The chain has TRBV7-2 and TRBJ2-2, with D perhaps given as TRBD1 or TRBD2 (5 bases each). Germline loops: CDR1 SGHTA, CDR2 FQGNSA. The length of the CDR3 is 14 residues. Between the trimmed V and J ends, which lost 4 bases and 4 bases, there was a span of 10 bases. DNA for the CDR3: TGTGCCAGCAGCTCCCCTGGGACCACCGGGGAGCTGTTTTTT. Translation gives CASSSPGTTGELFF.

The rearrangement links TRBV7-2 to TRBJ2-1; no clear D. CDR3 length: 15 amino acids. V was trimmed by 1 base and J by 2 bases, leaving 9 bases between them. Germline loops: CDR1 SGHTA, CDR2 FQGNSA. In DNA, the CDR3 is TGTGCCAGCAGCTTAGATCGGTGGGCCTACAATGAGCAGTTCTTC. Protein sequence: CASSLDRWAYNEQFF. Together with reference TRBV7-2 and TRBJ2-1, the CDR3 gives the full variable domain: GAGVSQSPSNKVTEKGKDVELRCDPISGHTALYWYRQSLGQGLEFLIYFQGNSAPDKSGLPSDRFSAERTGGSVSTLTIQRTQQEDSAVYLCASSLDRWAYNEQFFGPGTRLTVL.

The chain couples TRBV20-1 to TRBJ1-4; D is uncertain. The CDR3 is 13 amino acids. Trimming cost V 3 bases and J 7 bases, with 12 bases left between them. Germline values: CDR1 DFQATT, CDR2 SNEGSKA (reference sequence). DNA for the CDR3: TGCAGTGCTAGCCTAAGGAGGGCTGAAAAACTGTTTTTT. Amino acid sequence: CSASLRRAEKLFF.

This clonotype was counted a few times. The chain is built from TRBV11-2 and TRBJ2-3; 10 nucleotides agree with TRBD2. The CDR3 runs to 19 residues. V lost 5 bases to trimming and J lost 3 bases; unmatched junction nucleotides: 17. Germline V gives CDR1 SGHAT, CDR2 FQNNGV. CDR3 coding DNA: TGTGCCAGCAGCAGAAAAACCGGGACTAGCGCCCATCCGACAGATACGCAGTATTTT. This sequence encodes CASSRKTGTSAHPTDTQYF.

The V call is TRBV7-2, the J call TRBJ1-3; no firm D call. Germline CDR1 reads SGHTA; CDR2 reads FQGNSA. This CDR3 region has 15 residues. The ends were cut back, 5 bases at V and 3 bases at J, with 14 bases in the middle. CDR3 DNA: TGTGCCAGCAGCCCCCGAGGTGACTATGGAAACACCATATATTTT. This gives the protein CASSPRGDYGNTIYF.

This clonotype was observed a few times. This rearrangement joins TRBV28 to TRBJ2-1; 11 nucleotides align to TRBD2. The CDR3 has 16 amino acids. The ends lost 5 bases at V and 5 bases at J; junction bases unmatched: 8. Germline V gives CDR1 MDHEN, CDR2 SYDVKM. The CDR3 coding sequence is TGTGCCAGCAGTCCGGGACTAGCGGCCTTCGACAATGAGCAGTTCTTC. Translation: CASSPGLAAFDNEQFF.

This clonotype was seen only a few times. The chain joins TRBV28 to TRBJ2-1, with D unresolved. The germline V gene encodes CDR1 MDHEN and CDR2 SYDVKM. The V gene lost 3 bases and the J gene lost 10 bases, with 10 bases spanning the gap. This CDR3 region has 12 residues. The CDR3 region is CASSFLRTEQFF. The CDR3 coding sequence is TGTGCCAGCAGTTTTCTCCGGACGGAGCAGTTCTTC.

The chain is built from TRBV20-1 and TRBJ2-1, with D unclear. CDR1 and CDR2 from the germline V gene are DFQATT and SNEGSKA (reference sequence). This CDR3 spans 14 amino acids. V lost 0 bases and J lost 6, with 12 bases in between. CDR3 sequence reads: CSAREVGATNEQFF. CDR3 nucleotides: TGCAGTGCTAGAGAGGTGGGTGCAACCAATGAGCAGTTCTTC.

The chain employs TRBV27 and TRBJ2-3; D is undetermined. This CDR3 contains 14 residues. Trimming shortened V by 5 bases and J by 0 bases, and 9 bases separated the two germline ends. CDR1 is MNHEY, CDR2 SMNVEV, per germline (reference sequence). In DNA form, the CDR3 reads TGTGCCAGCAGTACCCGTCCTAGCACAGATACGCAGTATTTT. This translates into CASSTRPSTDTQYF.

The chain joins TRBV5-5 to TRBJ2-7, with D possibly matching TRBD2 (6 bases). The CDR3 loop spans 14 amino acids. V lost 0 bases, J lost 2 bases, and 9 bases lay in between. The germline V gene encodes CDR1 SGHKS and CDR2 YYEKEE (reference sequence). The CDR3 region has the DNA TGTGCCAGCAGCTTGGCCACGGGGGCCTACGAGCAGTACTTC. Protein: CASSLATGAYEQYF.

This clonotype was found a few times. V and J are TRBV28 and TRBJ2-7, with 8 nucleotides matching TRBD2. Per germline, CDR1 MDHEN and CDR2 SYDVKM. The CDR3 loop spans 15 amino acids. Germline trimming cut 6 bases from V and 0 bases from J; bases unmatched to any gene: 7. The CDR3 coding sequence is TGTGCCAGCAGCCCGGCCGGGACTAGCTCCTACGAGCAGTACTTC. As protein: CASSPAGTSSYEQYF.

This clonotype was found a few times. This chain joins TRBV5-1 and TRBJ1-5; possible D gene TRBD1, 5 bases. This CDR3 has 14 residues. Looked up from germline, CDR1 is SGHRS and CDR2 is YFSETQ. V was pared by 1 base and J by 2 bases, with 7 bases between. DNA for the CDR3: TGCGCCAGCAGCTTGTGGGGCGGCAATCAGCCCCAGCATTTT. This sequence encodes CASSLWGGNQPQHF. Drawing the rest from reference TRBV5-1 and TRBJ1-5, the complete variable domain is KAGVTQTPRYLIKTRGQQVTLSCSPISGHRSVSWYQQTPGQGLQFLFEYFSETQRNKGNFPGRFSGRQFSNSRSEMNVSTLELGDSALYLCASSLWGGNQPQHFGDGTRLSIL.

The V gene is TRBV7-6, the J gene TRBJ1-1; D is ambiguous. CDR1 and CDR2 from the germline V gene are SGHVS and FNYEAQ. This CDR3 has 13 amino acids. Trimming took off 4 bases at V and 0 bases at J, with 6 bases between the two ends. Here the CDR3 reads CASSSEMNTEAFF. The CDR3 DNA sequence: TGTGCCAGCAGCTCAGAGATGAACACTGAAGCTTTCTTT.

This clonotype occurred once. The V call is TRBV3-1, the J call TRBJ2-7; D unclear. The germline V and J ends were trimmed by 5 bases and 3 bases, with 8 bases remaining between them. This CDR3 spans 12 amino acids. Germline assignment: CDR1 LGHDT and CDR2 YNNKEL (reference sequence). The CDR3 is CASSLFGYEQYF. CDR3 sequence (DNA): TGTGCCAGCAGCTTATTCGGCTACGAGCAGTACTTC.

This clonotype was observed at least ten times. This chain joins TRBV6-5 and TRBJ2-1; TRBD2 might be the D (6 bases). The CDR3 has 18 residues. The ends were cut back, 0 bases at V and 0 bases at J, with 15 bases in the middle. CDR1 is MNHEY and CDR2 is SVGAGI in the germline V gene. The CDR3 region has the DNA TGTGCCAGCAGTTACTCGTCTGGGGACTCCAACTCCTACAATGAGCAGTTCTTC. This encodes CASSYSSGDSNSYNEQFF.

There are a few counts of this clonotype. V is TRBV28 and J is TRBJ1-1, with D possibly being TRBD1 (6 bases). The germline V gene encodes CDR1 MDHEN and CDR2 SYDVKM. V dropped 5 bases and J dropped 4 bases, with 23 bases sitting between them. This CDR3 has 17 amino acids. CDR3 amino acids: CASSDSWGAGSGTEAFF. The CDR3 DNA is TGTGCCAGCAGTGACTCCTGGGGGGCAGGGTCGGGCACTGAAGCTTTCTTT.

V usage is TRBV5-1 and J usage is TRBJ2-2; TRBD1 matches 8 bases. CDR3 length equals 13 residues. Trimming removed 4 bases from V and 6 bases from J; junction bases left unmatched: 2. Germline V gene lookup returns CDR1 SGHRS and CDR2 YFSETQ. The CDR3, as DNA: TGCGCCAGCAGCCGGACAGGGTCCGGGGAGCTGTTTTTT. This codes for CASSRTGSGELFF.

The chain is built from TRBV7-9 and TRBJ1-5; D may be TRBD1 (5 bases). The CDR3 consists of 12 residues. Germline V gene lookup returns CDR1 SEHNR and CDR2 FQNEAQ (reference sequence). The V end was cut by 5 bases, the J end by 8 bases, with 10 bases between. The CDR3 nucleotides read TGTGCCAGCAGCCGAATGGGGGAGCCCCAGCATTTT. Its protein is CASSRMGEPQHF.

This clonotype was seen many times. J is TRBJ2-7 and V is TRBV28; maybe TRBD1 (5 bases). V lost 4 bases and J 3 bases, leaving 10 bases between the germline ends. The CDR3 loop spans 13 amino acids. Germline-derived CDR1 and CDR2 are MDHEN and SYDVKM. CDR3 protein: CASSSGHHYEQYF. The CDR3 nucleotides read TGTGCCAGCAGTTCCGGACATCACTACGAGCAGTACTTC.